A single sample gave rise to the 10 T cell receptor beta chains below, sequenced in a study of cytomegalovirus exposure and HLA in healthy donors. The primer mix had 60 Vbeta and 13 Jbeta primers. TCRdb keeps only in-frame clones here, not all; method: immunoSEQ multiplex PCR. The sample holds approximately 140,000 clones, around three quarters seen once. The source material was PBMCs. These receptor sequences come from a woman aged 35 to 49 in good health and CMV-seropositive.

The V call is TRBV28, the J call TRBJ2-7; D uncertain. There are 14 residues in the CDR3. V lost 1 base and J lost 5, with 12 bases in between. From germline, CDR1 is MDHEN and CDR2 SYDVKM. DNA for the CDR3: TGTGCCAGCAGTTTATTGGGTCTGGGCGACGAGCAGTACTTC. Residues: CASSLLGLGDEQYF.

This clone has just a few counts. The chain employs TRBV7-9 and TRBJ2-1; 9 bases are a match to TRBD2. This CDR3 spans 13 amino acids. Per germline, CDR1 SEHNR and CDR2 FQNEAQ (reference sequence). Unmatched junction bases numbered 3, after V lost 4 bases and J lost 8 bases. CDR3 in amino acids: CASSSRTSDEQFF. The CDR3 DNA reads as TGTGCCAGCAGCTCGCGGACTAGCGATGAGCAGTTCTTC.

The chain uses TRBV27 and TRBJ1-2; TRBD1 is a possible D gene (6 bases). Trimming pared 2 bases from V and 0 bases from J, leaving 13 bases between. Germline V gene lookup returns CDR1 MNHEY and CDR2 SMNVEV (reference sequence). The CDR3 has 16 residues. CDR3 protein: CASSLVAGGPNYGYTF. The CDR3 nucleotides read TGTGCCAGCAGTTTAGTAGCCGGGGGGCCTAACTATGGCTACACCTTC.

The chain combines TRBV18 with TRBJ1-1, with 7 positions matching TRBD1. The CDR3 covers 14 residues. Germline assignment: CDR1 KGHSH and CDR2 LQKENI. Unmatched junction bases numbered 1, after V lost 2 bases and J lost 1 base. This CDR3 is CASSPTGENTEAFF. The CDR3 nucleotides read TGTGCCAGCTCACCAACAGGGGAGAACACTGAAGCTTTCTTT.

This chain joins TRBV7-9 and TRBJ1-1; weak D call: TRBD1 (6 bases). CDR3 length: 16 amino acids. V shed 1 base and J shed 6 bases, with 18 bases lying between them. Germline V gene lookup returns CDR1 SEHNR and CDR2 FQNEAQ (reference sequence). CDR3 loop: CASSLGASRGYAEAFF. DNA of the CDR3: TGTGCCAGCAGCTTAGGGGCTAGCAGGGGTTACGCTGAAGCTTTCTTT.

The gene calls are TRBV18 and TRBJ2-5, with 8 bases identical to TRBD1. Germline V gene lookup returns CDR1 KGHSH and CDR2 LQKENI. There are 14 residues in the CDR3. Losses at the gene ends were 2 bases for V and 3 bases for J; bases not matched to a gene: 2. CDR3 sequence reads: CASSPETGEETQYF. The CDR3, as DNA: TGTGCCAGCTCACCAGAGACAGGGGAAGAGACCCAGTACTTC.

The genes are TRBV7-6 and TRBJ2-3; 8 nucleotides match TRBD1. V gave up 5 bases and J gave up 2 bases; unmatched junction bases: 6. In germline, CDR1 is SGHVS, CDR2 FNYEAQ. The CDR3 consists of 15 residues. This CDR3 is CASSAGTGITDTQYF. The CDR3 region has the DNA TGTGCCAGCAGCGCCGGGACAGGAATCACAGATACGCAGTATTTT. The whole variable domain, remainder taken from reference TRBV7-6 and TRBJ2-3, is GAGVSQSPRYKVTKRGQDVALRCDPISGHVSLYWYRQALGQGPEFLTYFNYEAQQDKSGLPNDRFSAERPEGSISTLTIQRTEQRDSAMYRCASSAGTGITDTQYFGPGTRLTVL.

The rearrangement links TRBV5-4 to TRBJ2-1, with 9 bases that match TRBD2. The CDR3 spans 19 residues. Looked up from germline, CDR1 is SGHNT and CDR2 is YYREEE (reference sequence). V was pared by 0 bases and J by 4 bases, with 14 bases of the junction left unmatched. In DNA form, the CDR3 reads TGTGCCAGCAGCTTGGAAGCGGGGGGTGCCGTTATAAGTTACAATGAGCAGTTCTTC. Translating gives CASSLEAGGAVISYNEQFF.

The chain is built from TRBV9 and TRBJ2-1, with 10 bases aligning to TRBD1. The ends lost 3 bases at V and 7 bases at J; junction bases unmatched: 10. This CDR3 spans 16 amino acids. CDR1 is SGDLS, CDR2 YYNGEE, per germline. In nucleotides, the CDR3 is TGTGCCAGCAGCGGTGGACAGGGGGAATCTTGGAATGAGCAGTTCTTC. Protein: CASSGGQGESWNEQFF.

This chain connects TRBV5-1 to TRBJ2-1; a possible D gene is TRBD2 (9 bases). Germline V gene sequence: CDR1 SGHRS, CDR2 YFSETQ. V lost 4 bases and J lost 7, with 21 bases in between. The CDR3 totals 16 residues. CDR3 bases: TGCGCCAGCAGCCCTGGCGGGGGGGGACAGGTGAATGAGCAGTTCTTC. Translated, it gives CASSPGGGGQVNEQFF. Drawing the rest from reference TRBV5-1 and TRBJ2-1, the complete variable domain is KAGVTQTPRYLIKTRGQQVTLSCSPISGHRSVSWYQQTPGQGLQFLFEYFSETQRNKGNFPGRFSGRQFSNSRSEMNVSTLELGDSALYLCASSPGGGGQVNEQFFGPGTRLTVL.